The 6 T cell receptor beta chains presented below share a single source sample, sequenced in a study of control samples from healthy donors and cancer patients. Only in-frame clones appear in the TCRdb table, and some are missing; sequencing was by immunoSEQ multiplex PCR. The record lists fewer than 250,000 clones, of which the ten most abundant hold roughly 2%. Sequences were obtained from blood. These receptors all stem from a woman in her twenties or thirties in good health.

The chain uses TRBV6-5 and TRBJ2-7, with 7 positions matching TRBD1. Per the germline V gene, CDR1 is MNHEY and CDR2 is SVGAGI. The CDR3 contains 14 residues. After removal of 6 bases from V and 1 base from J, the junction contained 6 bases not matched to a gene. The CDR3 here is CASRTGIPSYEQYF. In DNA form, the CDR3 reads TGTGCCAGCAGGACAGGGATCCCTTCCTACGAGCAGTACTTC.

This chain links TRBV2 with TRBJ2-3, with unresolved D. The CDR3 has 11 residues. In germline, CDR1 is SNHLY, CDR2 FYNNEI. V was cut by 8 bases and J by 12 bases, with 15 bases left in between. The CDR3 DNA reads as TGTGCCAGCTTGGACCGGGCCACCCAGTATTTT. Its translation is CASLDRATQYF. Looking up the rest from reference TRBV2 and TRBJ2-3 gives the full variable domain: EPEVTQTPSHQVTQMGQEVILRCVPISNHLYFYWYRQILGQKVEFLVSFYNNEISEKSEIFDDQFSVERPDGSNFTLKIRSTKLEDSAMYFCASLDRATQYFGPGTRLTVL.

J is TRBJ2-3 and V is TRBV6-5; the D is unclear. CDR1 and CDR2 (germline): MNHEY, SVGAGI. CDR3 size: 14 residues. With 4 bases removed from V and 6 bases from J, the gap between germline ends came to 14 bases. The CDR3 nucleotides read TGTGCCAGCAGTTCGTATAGGGATGGGGATACGCAGTATTTT. Amino acid sequence: CASSSYRDGDTQYF.

The J gene is TRBJ1-1, the V gene TRBV10-1; no reliable D call. Trimming shortened V by 7 bases and J by 0 bases, and 15 bases separated the two germline ends. Germline V gives CDR1 WNHNN, CDR2 SYGVQD (reference sequence). The CDR3 extends over 15 amino acids. CDR3 residues: CASTRGGDMNTEAFF. The CDR3 nucleotides read TGCGCCAGCACCAGAGGCGGGGATATGAACACTGAAGCTTTCTTT.

This rearrangement joins TRBV7-8 to TRBJ2-3; 11 bases match TRBD1. The germline V gene encodes CDR1 SGHVS and CDR2 FQNEAQ. The junction had 21 bases not matched to a gene; V was cut back by 1 base and J by 9 bases. This CDR3 comprises 20 residues. CDR3 region: CASSLGGQGAAVPGYRTQYF. The CDR3 bases are TGTGCCAGCAGCTTAGGTGGACAGGGGGCGGCGGTCCCGGGATATCGGACGCAGTATTTT.

V gene TRBV11-2 combines with J gene TRBJ2-1; tentative D call: TRBD2 (5 bases). The CDR3 sequence is 17 residues long. CDR1 and CDR2 from the germline V gene are SGHAT and FQNNGV. Trimming removed 6 bases at V and 0 bases at J, with 18 bases between. The CDR3 DNA is TGTGCCAGCAGACAAATTCCCCAGCGGAGCTCCTACAATGAGCAGTTCTTC. It specifies CASRQIPQRSSYNEQFF.